This TCR beta chain originates from a study of tumor-infiltrating lymphocytes in primary liver carcinoma. Whole-study findings and limits: Blood had a significantly lower top-250-clone fraction than tumors did (p = 0.039).

This clonotype was recorded once. Its antigen remains unknown. Researchers generated TCR beta cDNA from about 0.5 ug of total RNA, relying on a constant-region primer. Construction of TCR beta libraries relied on three successive nested multiplex PCR rounds employing slightly modified ARM-PCR. The two initial PCR rounds, nine to eleven cycles each, used TRBV1-TRBV30 forward and C-beta reverse primers. TCRdb passed the multiplex PCR reads through MiXCR, listing each CDR3 protein once. The sample carries tens of thousands of distinct CDR3 sequences, roughly 70% recorded once. V was trimmed by 3 bases and J by 7 bases, leaving 16 bases between them. The CDR3 has 14 amino acids. The germline V gene has CDR1 LGHNA and CDR2 YSLEER. Taking roughly 20-32 mg of unsorted bulk tissue, the authors co-extracted RNA and DNA.

The sequence derives from a middle-aged man with primary liver carcinoma and hepatitis B virus infection. The chain carries TRBV4-3 and TRBJ2-7; D unclear. The sample was liver tumor tissue from sampling region 2. The subset: tumor region T2, inferior pole. The CDR3 coding sequence is TGCGCCAGCAGCCAGGCCTTTAAGTACACAGAGCAGTACTTC. This translates into CASSQAFKYTEQYF.